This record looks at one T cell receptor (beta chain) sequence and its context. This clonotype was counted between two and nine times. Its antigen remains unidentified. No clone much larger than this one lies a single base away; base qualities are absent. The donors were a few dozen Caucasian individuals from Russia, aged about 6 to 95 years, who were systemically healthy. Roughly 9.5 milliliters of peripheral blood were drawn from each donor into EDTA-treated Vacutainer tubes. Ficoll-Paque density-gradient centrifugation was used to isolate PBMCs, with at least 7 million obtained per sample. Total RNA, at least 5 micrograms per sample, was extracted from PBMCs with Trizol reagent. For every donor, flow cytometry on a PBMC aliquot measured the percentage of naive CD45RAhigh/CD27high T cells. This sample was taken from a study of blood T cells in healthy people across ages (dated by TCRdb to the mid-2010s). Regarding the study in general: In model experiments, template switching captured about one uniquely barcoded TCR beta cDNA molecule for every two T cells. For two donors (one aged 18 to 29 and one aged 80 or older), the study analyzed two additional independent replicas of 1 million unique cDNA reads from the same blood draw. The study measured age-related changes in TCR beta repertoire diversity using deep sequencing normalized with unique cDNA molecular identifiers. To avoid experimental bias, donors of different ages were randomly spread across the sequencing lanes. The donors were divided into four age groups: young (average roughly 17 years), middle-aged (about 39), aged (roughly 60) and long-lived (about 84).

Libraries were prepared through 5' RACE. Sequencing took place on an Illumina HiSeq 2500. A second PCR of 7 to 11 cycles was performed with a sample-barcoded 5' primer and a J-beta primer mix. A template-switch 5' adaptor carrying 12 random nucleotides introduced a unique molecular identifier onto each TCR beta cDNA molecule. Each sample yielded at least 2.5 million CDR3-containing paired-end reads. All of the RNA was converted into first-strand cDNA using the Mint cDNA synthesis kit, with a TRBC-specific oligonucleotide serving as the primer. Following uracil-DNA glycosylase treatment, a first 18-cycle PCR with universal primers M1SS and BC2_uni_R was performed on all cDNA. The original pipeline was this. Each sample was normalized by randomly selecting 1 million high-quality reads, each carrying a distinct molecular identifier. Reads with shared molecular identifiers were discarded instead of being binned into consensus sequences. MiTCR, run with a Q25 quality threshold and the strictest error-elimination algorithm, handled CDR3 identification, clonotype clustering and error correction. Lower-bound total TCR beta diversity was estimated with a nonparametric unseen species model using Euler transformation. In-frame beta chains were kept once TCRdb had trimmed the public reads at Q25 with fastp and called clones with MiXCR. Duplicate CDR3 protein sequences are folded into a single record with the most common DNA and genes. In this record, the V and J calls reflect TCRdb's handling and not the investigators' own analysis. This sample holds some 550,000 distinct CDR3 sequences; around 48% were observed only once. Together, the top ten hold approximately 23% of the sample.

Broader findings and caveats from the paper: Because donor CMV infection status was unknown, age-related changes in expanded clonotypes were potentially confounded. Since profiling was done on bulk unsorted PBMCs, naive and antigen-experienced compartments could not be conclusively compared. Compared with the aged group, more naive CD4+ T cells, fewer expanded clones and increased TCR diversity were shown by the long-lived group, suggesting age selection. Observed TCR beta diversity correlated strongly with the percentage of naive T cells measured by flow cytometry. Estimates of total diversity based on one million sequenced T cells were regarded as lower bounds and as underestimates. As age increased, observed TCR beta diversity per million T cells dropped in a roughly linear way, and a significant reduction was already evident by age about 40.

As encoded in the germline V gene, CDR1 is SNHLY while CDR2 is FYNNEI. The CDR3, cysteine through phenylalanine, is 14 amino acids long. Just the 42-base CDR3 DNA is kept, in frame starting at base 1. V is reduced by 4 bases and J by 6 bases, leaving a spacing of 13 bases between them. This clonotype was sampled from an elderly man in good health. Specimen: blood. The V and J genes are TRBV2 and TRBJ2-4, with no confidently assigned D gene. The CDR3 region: CASSASPRVNIQYF. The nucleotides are TGTGCCAGCAGTGCCAGCCCCCGGGTAAACATTCAGTACTTC.